Presented here are 12 T cell receptor beta chains from one specimen sequenced in a study of spatial heterogeneity in lung cancer. Documented time point: blood at routine non-recurrence follow-up after resection. TCRdb independently ran MiXCR on the 5' RACE reads; one entry per CDR3 protein. This table has about 16,000 distinct CDR3 sequences, around 5.9% appearing once. This material consisted of PBMCs, taken at follow-up. The receptors shown here come from a male donor with early-stage non-small cell lung cancer.

This clonotype is medium-sized within its sample. The rearrangement links TRBV21-1 to TRBJ1-1. TRBV21-1 is reported as a pseudogene. The CDR3 has 15 amino acids. CDR3 loop: CASSKDGEPNTEAFF. The CDR3 nucleotides are TGTGCCAGCAGCAAAGACGGGGAACCGAACACTGAAGCTTTCTTT.

This clonotype was seen many times. The chain is built from TRBV7-6 and TRBJ2-5; 9 nucleotides line up with TRBD1. The V segment lost 2 bases and the J segment 5 bases; nucleotides outside the gene matches: 6. The CDR3 contains 15 residues. The germline CDR1 and CDR2 sequences are SGHVS and FNYEAQ. The CDR3 region has the DNA TGTGCCAGCAGCTTACAACAGGGGGCGACGGAGACCCAGTACTTC. It codes for CASSLQQGATETQYF.

This clonotype was seen many times. The chain combines TRBV28 with TRBJ2-7; TRBD1 is a possible D gene (6 bases). CDR3 length: 13 residues. Deletions cut 6 bases from V and 4 bases from J, with 13 bases between. CDR1 is MDHEN and CDR2 is SYDVKM in the germline V gene. CDR3: CASRRGGGYEQYF. In nucleotides, the CDR3 is TGTGCCAGCAGGCGTGGGGGCGGGTACGAGCAGTACTTC.

This clonotype counts as medium-sized (0.01 to 0.1%). This chain links TRBV2 with TRBJ2-5; a possible D gene is TRBD1 (5 bases). Germline V gives CDR1 SNHLY, CDR2 FYNNEI. Trimming removed 6 bases at V and 2 bases at J, with 16 bases between. CDR3 size: 15 residues. The CDR3 DNA follows: TGTGCCAGCAGCGCCGGCTGGGGCCCACAAGAGACCCAGTACTTC. Protein: CASSAGWGPQETQYF.

This clonotype has a count of ten or more. The genes are TRBV6-5 and TRBJ2-1, with D hard to call. The CDR3 consists of 15 residues. V was cut by 0 bases and J by 5 bases, with 11 bases left in between. Germline V gene data show CDR1 as MNHEY and CDR2 as SVGAGI. For the CDR3, the DNA is TGTGCCAGCAGTTACTCGATCACCAGACACAATGAGCAGTTCTTC. Amino acids: CASSYSITRHNEQFF.

In this sample, this clonotype turned up many times. The J gene is TRBJ1-1, the V gene TRBV5-1; the D is unclear. The ends were cut back, 3 bases at V and 1 base at J, with 7 bases in the middle. This CDR3 is 13 amino acids long. Germline V gene lookup returns CDR1 SGHRS and CDR2 YFSETQ. The CDR3 sequence: CASSSSPNTEAFF. The CDR3 DNA sequence: TGCGCCAGCAGCTCGTCCCCGAACACTGAAGCTTTCTTT. The whole variable domain, remainder taken from reference TRBV5-1 and TRBJ1-1, is KAGVTQTPRYLIKTRGQQVTLSCSPISGHRSVSWYQQTPGQGLQFLFEYFSETQRNKGNFPGRFSGRQFSNSRSEMNVSTLELGDSALYLCASSSSPNTEAFFGQGTRLTVV.

Many counts were recorded for this clonotype. This chain joins TRBV6-1 and TRBJ1-2; 7 bases line up with TRBD1. Trimming took 1 base from V and 4 from J; bases not matched to a gene: 6. Per the germline V gene, CDR1 is MNHNS and CDR2 is SASEGT. The length of the CDR3 is 15 residues. CDR3 sequence reads: CASSEGGDRFYGYTF. The CDR3 DNA follows: TGTGCCAGCAGTGAAGGTGGGGACAGATTCTATGGCTACACCTTC.

This chain connects TRBV7-2 to TRBJ1-3; D is uncertain. The CDR3 spans 13 residues. Germline CDR1 and CDR2: SGHTA and FQGNSA. Trimming removed 6 bases at V and 7 bases at J, with 13 bases between. DNA for the CDR3: TGTGCCAGCAGACTGCAGCTGGTCAACACCATATATTTT. Its translation: CASRLQLVNTIYF.

This clonotype was seen a few times. The chain couples TRBV3-1 to TRBJ2-7; D possibly corresponds to TRBD2 (6 bases). V was shortened by 1 base and J by 2 bases, with 12 bases between the two germline ends. Germline V CDR1 and CDR2: LGHDT, YNNKEL (reference sequence). The CDR3 is made up of 15 amino acids. The DNA for the CDR3 is TGTGCCAGCAGCCAAGGTAACTCGGGGGCCTACGAGCAGTACTTC. This codes for CASSQGNSGAYEQYF.

This clonotype appeared many times. The chain couples TRBV20-1 to TRBJ2-5, with 11 bases lining up with TRBD2. The CDR3 totals 15 residues. The V segment lost 6 bases and the J segment 5 bases; nucleotides outside the gene matches: 11. Germline values: CDR1 DFQATT, CDR2 SNEGSKA (reference sequence). The CDR3 DNA sequence: TGCAGTGCCCCTTCGGGACTAGCGGAGGGGGAGACCCAGTACTTC. Its protein is CSAPSGLAEGETQYF.

This clonotype was counted at least ten times. This rearrangement joins TRBV4-1 to TRBJ1-5; 8 bases fit TRBD1. Germline V gives CDR1 MGHRA, CDR2 YSYEKL. The V gene end was trimmed by 1 base and the J gene end by 6 bases; junction bases not matched to a gene: 5. CDR3 length: 15 residues. The CDR3 DNA sequence: TGCGCCAGCAGCCAAGGGGGGACAGGATCTCAGCCCCAGCATTTT. This gives the protein CASSQGGTGSQPQHF.

This clonotype was picked up many times. The chain joins TRBV5-1 to TRBJ2-5, with TRBD1 matching over 8 bases. CDR1 is SGHRS and CDR2 is YFSETQ in the germline V gene. J lost 4 bases, V lost 4 bases, and 6 bases had no gene match. This CDR3 is 14 amino acids long. The CDR3 sequence is CASSIDRGGETQYF. The DNA of the CDR3 is TGCGCCAGCAGCATAGACAGGGGCGGAGAGACCCAGTACTTC.